This T cell receptor (beta chain) was sequenced for a study of regulatory T cells in long-lasting Graves disease. Looked up from germline, CDR1 is SEHNR and CDR2 is FQNEAQ (reference sequence). This CDR3 is 14 amino acids long. V gave up 5 bases and J gave up 1 base; unmatched junction bases: 4. In building TCR beta libraries, iRepertoire HTBI primers were used together with Arm-PCR of CDR3 regions. One entry per CDR3 protein, called by TCRdb with MiXCR from the multiplex PCR reads. The data hold hundreds of thousands of distinct CDR3 sequences, with around 16% observed a single time. Time point defined: newly diagnosed GD, antithyroid drugs for less than 3 months. PBMCs were the source of the RNA used for TCR sequencing. This clonotype was recorded at least ten times. The same data also contributed to another study, on T cells in Graves' hyperthyroidism and ophthalmopathy. That report adds: Initially, a first-round RT-PCR of the TCR CDR3 employed the HTBI primer set.

The TCR was taken from a young man with Graves disease. The specimen was peripheral blood mononuclear cells (PBMCs), collected at new diagnosis, from a patient treated with antithyroid drugs. This chain connects TRBV7-9 to TRBJ2-5, with 7 bases identical to TRBD2. The CDR3 DNA is TGTGCCAGCAGCCCGACTAGCTTCCAAGAGACCCAGTACTTC. The encoded protein is CASSPTSFQETQYF.